What follows is one T cell receptor beta chain and its context. The antigen remains undetermined. These data come from a study of long-term antiretroviral therapy in people with HIV. Researchers report immunoSEQ v3.0 was run at survey level. The table came from immunoSEQ multiplex PCR; TCRdb's copy has only in-frame clones and leaves some out. Among approximately 16,000 clones, roughly 80% were seen once, and the ten largest hold roughly 14%. The ends lost 6 bases at V and 3 bases at J; junction bases unmatched: 5. The V gene's germline CDR1 is MNHNY and CDR2 SVGAGI (reference sequence). The CDR3 has 15 residues. Overall study findings and caveats: The clones with expansion before ART were dominant in the repertoire at all time points. Following ART, diversity rose but still fell short of transplant donor controls.

The receptor's source is a man aged 30 to 45 with HIV. This chain connects TRBV6-6 to TRBJ2-2, with 9 bases aligning to TRBD1. The material sequenced was unsorted PBMCs, taken less than 1.3 years before starting antiretroviral therapy. CDR3 nucleotide sequence: TGTGCCAGCAGCCCCGGGACAGGGCACACCGGGGAGCTGTTTTTT. Protein sequence: CASSPGTGHTGELFF.